One sample yielded the 10 T cell receptor beta chains listed below, sequenced in a study of blood T cell repertoires in COVID-19. TCRdb's table, derived via immunoSEQ multiplex PCR, lists solely in-frame clones and lacks some. The sample has some 320,000 clones, approximately 88% seen once; the top ten hold roughly 5.3%. Sequenced: PBMCs or T cells enriched from blood (not recorded which). These receptor sequences come from a man in his 60s who had recovered from COVID-19.

This clone was observed a few times. The J gene is TRBJ1-1, the V gene TRBV18; D gene ambiguous. Trimming took 2 bases from V and 5 from J, leaving 18 bases between them. The length of the CDR3 is 16 residues. Germline V gene data show CDR1 as KGHSH and CDR2 as LQKENI. CDR3 nucleotides: TGTGCCAGCTCACCAAGGCCTTTGTCGGGCGGGACTGAAGCTTTCTTT. Protein product: CASSPRPLSGGTEAFF. Filled out from reference TRBV18 and TRBJ1-1, the complete variable domain reads NAGVMQNPRHLVRRRGQEARLRCSPMKGHSHVYWYRQLPEEGLKFMVYLQKENIIDESGMPKERFSAEFPKEGPSILRIQQVVRGDSAAYFCASSPRPLSGGTEAFFGQGTRLTVV.

The rearrangement joins TRBV18 to TRBJ2-5, with 14 bases lining up with TRBD2. This CDR3 spans 16 amino acids. The V and J ends lost 3 bases and 5 bases, in that order; junction bases with no gene match: 5. Germline V CDR1 and CDR2: KGHSH, LQKENI. This CDR3 is CASSPPGLAGVETQYF. CDR3 DNA: TGTGCCAGCTCACCCCCGGGACTAGCGGGAGTGGAGACCCAGTACTTC.

V is TRBV7-9 and J is TRBJ1-2, with TRBD1 matching 8 bases. V dropped 5 bases and J dropped 6; count of bases not matched to a gene: 8. The CDR3 is 14 amino acids. The germline CDR1 and CDR2 sequences are SEHNR and FQNEAQ (reference sequence). The CDR3 coding sequence is TGTGCCAGCAGCCAAGACAGGGGAACCGATGGCTACACCTTC. Translating it yields CASSQDRGTDGYTF.

The chain is built from TRBV6-5 and TRBJ1-2, with TRBD1 as a possible D gene (5 bases). Germline V CDR1 and CDR2: MNHEY, SVGAGI. The V gene lost 7 bases and the J gene lost 3 bases, with 18 bases spanning the gap. CDR3 size: 15 residues. This CDR3 is CASIDGAWGYYGYTF. For the CDR3, the DNA is TGTGCCAGCATCGATGGGGCTTGGGGTTACTATGGCTACACCTTC.

The chain joins TRBV7-6 to TRBJ2-7, with 11 bases lining up with TRBD2. CDR1 is SGHVS, CDR2 FNYEAQ, per germline. The length of the CDR3 is 16 residues. After removal of 3 bases from V and 0 bases from J, the junction contained 4 bases not matched to a gene. The CDR3 sequence: CASSLSTSGSSYEQYF. The CDR3 DNA is TGTGCCAGCAGCTTGTCTACTAGCGGGAGCTCCTACGAGCAGTACTTC. Complete variable domain (other parts from reference TRBV7-6 and TRBJ2-7): GAGVSQSPRYKVTKRGQDVALRCDPISGHVSLYWYRQALGQGPEFLTYFNYEAQQDKSGLPNDRFSAERPEGSISTLTIQRTEQRDSAMYRCASSLSTSGSSYEQYFGPGTRLTVT.

The chain carries TRBV2 and TRBJ2-3; 9 bases fit TRBD2. The V gene end was trimmed by 5 bases and the J gene end by 2 bases; junction bases not matched to a gene: 5. CDR3 length: 15 amino acids. Looked up from germline, CDR1 is SNHLY and CDR2 is FYNNEI. The CDR3 bases are TGTGCCAGCAGTAACCCTAGCGGGATCACAGATACGCAGTATTTT. Translation: CASSNPSGITDTQYF.

This chain joins TRBV10-3 and TRBJ1-4; 10 nucleotides agree with TRBD1. Germline V gives CDR1 ENHRY, CDR2 SYGVKD. Trimming removed 8 bases from V and 5 bases from J; junction bases left unmatched: 2. This CDR3 is 13 amino acids long. CDR3 sequence reads: CAIGTGANEKLFF. The CDR3 region has the DNA TGTGCCATCGGGACAGGGGCAAATGAAAAACTGTTTTTT.

V gene TRBV7-9 combines with J gene TRBJ2-7; D is undetermined. The ends were cut back, 5 bases at V and 5 bases at J, with 10 bases in the middle. Germline V gene data show CDR1 as SEHNR and CDR2 as FQNEAQ (reference sequence). The CDR3 runs 12 residues. CDR3 amino acids: CASSPPSDEQYF. As DNA, the CDR3 is TGTGCCAGCAGCCCCCCTTCTGACGAGCAGTACTTC. The variable domain in full, with the rest retrieved from reference TRBV7-9 and TRBJ2-7, is DTGVSQNPRHKITKRGQNVTFRCDPISEHNRLYWYRQTLGQGPEFLTYFQNEAQLEKSRLLSDRFSAERPKGSFSTLEIQRTEQGDSAMYLCASSPPSDEQYFGPGTRLTVT.

CDR3 sequence (DNA): TGTGCCAGCAGCGTAGATGGCAGCCAAGAGACCCAGTACTTC. It is translated as CASSVDGSQETQYF. The rearrangement uses TRBV9 and TRBJ2-5; D ambiguous. Trimming left V 0 bases short and J 1 base short, with 7 bases between. Germline-derived CDR1 and CDR2 are SGDLS and YYNGEE. This CDR3 comprises 14 residues.

Points on this clone: Other DNA sequences in this specimen translate into the identical CDR3. CDR3 nucleotide sequence: TGTGCCAGCAAACAGGGCTCTGGAAACACCATATATTTT. Its protein product is CASKQGSGNTIYF. V and J are TRBV12-3 or TRBV12-4 and TRBJ1-3, with a possible D match to TRBD1 (6 bases). The V end lost 7 bases, the J end lost 0 bases, and 7 bases lay between the germline ends. This CDR3 spans 13 amino acids.